Below, 2 T cell receptor beta chains from the same sample are listed, as sequenced in a study of T cells in Graves' hyperthyroidism and ophthalmopathy. RNA transcripts provided the source from which TCR beta CDR3 regions were amplified. A first-round RT-PCR of the TCR CDR3 used the HTBI primer set. A single record per CDR3 protein comes from TCRdb applying MiXCR to the multiplex PCR reads. This table holds hundreds of thousands of distinct CDR3 sequences, roughly 14% found once. The specimen was blood. These receptors were taken from a woman between 35 and 50 years old with Graves' ophthalmopathy.

The rearrangement joins TRBV12-3 or TRBV12-4 to TRBJ2-7, with D possibly matching TRBD1 (6 bases). V shed 4 bases and J shed 3 bases, with 22 bases lying between them. The CDR3 has 17 amino acids. The CDR3 DNA reads TGTGCCAGCAGTTCGGCCCAGGGGATTCCCCCAGGCTACGAGCAGTACTTC. The encoded protein is CASSSAQGIPPGYEQYF.

This clonotype was recorded at least ten times. This CDR3 is CASSFAGQRGETQYF. For the CDR3, the DNA is TGTGCCAGCAGTTTCGCCGGACAGCGGGGGGAGACCCAGTACTTC. The V and J genes are TRBV6-5 and TRBJ2-5; TRBD2 aligns across 8 bases. Germline trimming cut 4 bases from V and 5 bases from J; bases unmatched to any gene: 9. The CDR3 runs to 15 residues. CDR1 and CDR2 from the germline V gene are MNHEY and SVGAGI.